The rows below give T cell receptor beta chains drawn from one sample of a study of T cells in Graves' hyperthyroidism and ophthalmopathy. MiXCR was run by TCRdb on the multiplex PCR reads, yielding one entry per CDR3 protein. The sample yields 150,000 or so distinct CDR3 sequences, over 7.5% seen once. Material for sequencing was blood. These receptors came from a woman under 30 with Graves' hyperthyroidism that later progressed to Graves' ophthalmopathy. The CDR3 runs from the conserved cysteine through the conserved F or W. D genes are given only for firm matches. Clone size is not always given. Where it is, it says once, few, many or a class for expanded clones.

cdr3_aa	cdr3_nt	v_call	j_call	d_call	clone_size
CASSISGGGNYEQYF	TGTGCCAGTAGTATTAGTGGCGGGGGCAACTACGAGCAGTACTTC	TRBV19	TRBJ2-7	NA	NA
CASTMTGGSYEQYF	TGTGCCAGCACCATGACAGGGGGAAGCTACGAGCAGTACTTC	TRBV28	TRBJ2-7	TRBD1	many
CASSPRGQAYEQYF	TGTGCCAGCAGTCCCCGGGGACAGGCCTACGAGCAGTACTTC	TRBV27	TRBJ2-7	TRBD1	many
CASSDGRVLSYNEQFF	TGTGCCAGCAGTGATGGGCGGGTCCTCTCCTACAATGAGCAGTTCTTC	TRBV25-1	TRBJ2-1	NA	NA
CASSYLGRDRRLTGYGYTF	TGTGCCAGCAGTTACTTGGGCAGGGACAGACGATTGACTGGGTATGGCTACACCTTC	TRBV6-5	TRBJ1-2	TRBD1	many
CSARLSGGRETQYF	TGCAGTGCTAGGTTATCGGGGGGCCGAGAGACCCAGTACTTC	TRBV20-1	TRBJ2-5	NA	many
CSARGGKDTEAFF	TGCAGTGCTAGAGGGGGGAAGGACACTGAAGCTTTCTTT	TRBV20-1	TRBJ1-1	NA	many
CASSQGTELPNGYTF	TGTGCCAGCAGCCAAGGGACGGAGCTCCCTAATGGCTACACCTTC	TRBV3-1	TRBJ1-2	NA	many
CSASQDGWSSYEQYF	TGCAGTGCTTCCCAGGACGGGTGGAGTTCCTACGAGCAGTACTTC	TRBV20-1	TRBJ2-7	NA	many
CASSALLAGGSEQFF	TGTGCCAGCAGCGCGCTACTAGCGGGAGGCTCTGAGCAGTTCTTC	TRBV27	TRBJ2-1	TRBD2	many
CASSLRGGLINEQFF	TGTGCCAGCAGTCTTCGCGGGGGCCTTATCAATGAGCAGTTCTTC	TRBV6-1	TRBJ2-1	NA	NA
CASSLVQRGFTDTQYF	TGTGCCAGCAGCTTAGTCCAGCGGGGGTTTACAGATACGCAGTATTTT	TRBV7-6	TRBJ2-3	TRBD2	many
CSAREVSRASGRDNEQFF	TGCAGTGCTAGAGAAGTTTCGAGGGCTAGCGGGAGGGATAATGAGCAGTTCTTC	TRBV20-1	TRBJ2-1	TRBD2	many
CASSAGANQPQHF	TGTGCCAGTAGTGCAGGGGCAAATCAGCCCCAGCATTTT	TRBV19	TRBJ1-5	NA	few
CASSIRVGDTEAFF	TGTGCCAGTAGTATAAGGGTTGGAGACACTGAAGCTTTCTTT	TRBV19	TRBJ1-1	NA	many
CASSIDRRPSPLEAFF	TGTGCCAGTAGTATAGATCGACGTCCATCGCCGCTTGAAGCTTTCTTT	TRBV19	TRBJ1-1	NA	many
CASSSYGTTTSEQFF	TGTGCCAGTAGTAGCTACGGGACTACCACATCGGAGCAGTTCTTC	TRBV19	TRBJ2-1	TRBD2	many